Each of the 31 T cell receptor beta chains below was sequenced from the same sample in a study of metastatic and nonmetastatic thyroid tumors. None of the patients had undergone any treatment ahead of thyroid surgery. TCRdb re-processed the PCR reads through MiXCR. The sample has under 25,000 clones; around a quarter are singletons. Sequenced: blood. These receptors were collected from a female donor with papillary thyroid cancer or a benign thyroid nodule (not recorded which). Some clones in this sample may be carry-over from other donors' samples.

This clone was recorded many times. This sequence joins TRBV18 and TRBJ1-5, with D unresolved. V shed 6 bases and J shed 6 bases, with 12 bases lying between them. CDR1 is KGHSH and CDR2 is LQKENI in the germline V gene. This CDR3 is built from 13 residues. The CDR3 DNA follows: TGTGCCAGCTCTTCAGACATGGCTCAGCCCCAGCATTTT. Translated: CASSSDMAQPQHF. Full variable domain (remainder filled in from reference TRBV18 and TRBJ1-5): NAGVMQNPRHLVRRRGQEARLRCSPMKGHSHVYWYRQLPEEGLKFMVYLQKENIIDESGMPKERFSAEFPKEGPSILRIQQVVRGDSAAYFCASSSDMAQPQHFGDGTRLSIL.

In its sample, this clone is medium-sized. The chain recombines TRBV28 with TRBJ1-3, with no clear D. Germline V gene lookup returns CDR1 MDHEN and CDR2 SYDVKM. This CDR3 is 13 amino acids long. V lost 3 bases and J lost 4, with 7 bases in between. Written as DNA, the CDR3 is TGTGCCAGCAGTTTCTCTGGGGGAAACACCATATATTTT. Translated, it gives CASSFSGGNTIYF.

This clone is classed as large (0.1 to 1%). The chain has TRBV6-2 or TRBV6-3 and TRBJ2-3; 9 bases line up with TRBD1. The V and J ends lost 6 bases and 1 base, in that order; junction bases with no gene match: 2. The CDR3 runs 14 residues. The V gene's germline CDR1 is MNHEY and CDR2 SVGEGT. CDR3 protein: CASRRTGGTDTQYF. The CDR3, as DNA: TGTGCCAGCAGACGGACAGGGGGCACAGATACGCAGTATTTT.

The chain carries TRBV6-4 and TRBJ2-3; 13 nucleotides align to TRBD2. After removal of 5 bases from V and 6 bases from J, the junction contained 5 bases not matched to a gene. There are 15 residues in the CDR3. Germline values: CDR1 MRHNA, CDR2 SNTAGT. The chain's CDR3 is CASSSTSGRMDTQYF. The CDR3 region has the DNA TGTGCCAGCAGTTCGACTAGCGGGAGGATGGATACGCAGTATTTT.

At least ten counts were recorded for this clone. This rearrangement joins TRBV29-1 to TRBJ1-1; D not certain. CDR1 and CDR2 (germline): SQVTM, ANQGSEA. V gave up 6 bases and J gave up 1 base, with 12 bases separating them. This CDR3 is 13 amino acids long. CDR3 sequence reads: CSVAGMSNTEAFF. CDR3 sequence (DNA): TGCAGCGTGGCCGGGATGTCGAACACTGAAGCTTTCTTT. Full variable domain (outside the CDR3, taken from reference TRBV29-1 and TRBJ1-1): SAVISQKPSRDICQRGTSLTIQCQVDSQVTMMFWYRQQPGQSLTLIATANQGSEATYESGFVIDKFPISRPNLTFSTLTVSNMSPEDSSIYLCSVAGMSNTEAFFGQGTRLTVV.

This clone showed up many times. V and J are TRBV7-6 and TRBJ1-1, with 8 positions matching TRBD1. The CDR3 is 15 amino acids. The J segment lost 0 bases and the V segment lost 6 bases, leaving 6 bases of the junction unmatched. CDR1 is SGHVS, CDR2 FNYEAQ, per germline. Here the CDR3 DNA reads TGTGCCAGCAGTTCCCGGACAGGGATGAACACTGAAGCTTTCTTT. Its translation is CASSSRTGMNTEAFF.

A remark on this clone: This may stem from a read error, because a much larger clone lies one nucleotide away. V is TRBV5-8 and J is TRBJ1-2; D perhaps matches TRBD1 (5 bases). The CDR3 totals 13 residues. Germline-derived CDR1 and CDR2 are SGHTS and YDEGEE. In nucleotides, the CDR3 is TGTGCCAGTACCGGGACGGATAACTATGGCAACGCCTTC. The encoded protein is CASTGTDNYGNAF.

This clone was counted at least ten times. This chain links TRBV4-3 with TRBJ2-1; maybe TRBD1 (5 bases). Trimming pared 8 bases from V and 5 bases from J, leaving 13 bases between. The CDR3 consists of 13 residues. CDR1 and CDR2 from the germline V gene are LGHNA and YSLEER. The CDR3 protein is CASGSGNDNEQFF. CDR3 DNA sequence: TGCGCCAGCGGGTCAGGGAACGACAATGAGCAGTTCTTC.

This clone was observed many times. CDR3 DNA sequence: TGTGCCAGCAGCCCGCCCCCCTATAGCAATCAGCCCCAGCATTTT. This gives the protein CASSPPPYSNQPQHF. The chain joins TRBV11-3 to TRBJ1-5, with no clear D. V was cut by 5 bases and J by 0 bases, with 11 bases left in between. Germline values: CDR1 SGHNT, CDR2 YENEEA. The CDR3 has 15 residues.

By share of the sample, this clone is medium-sized. The rearrangement links TRBV6-1 to TRBJ1-1; D call uncertain. V lost 6 bases to trimming and J lost 5 bases, with 19 bases between them. CDR1 and CDR2 from the germline V gene are MNHNS and SASEGT. The CDR3 is 15 residues long. The CDR3 region has the DNA TGTGCCAGCAGCATAACAACAGAGGTAAGGACTGAAGCTTTCTTT. Protein sequence: CASSITTEVRTEAFF.

In this sample, this clone turned up many times. Being one base from a much bigger clone, this may be a read error. This chain connects TRBV6-1 to TRBJ2-3, with D possibly TRBD2 on 6 matching bases. The length of the CDR3 is 14 residues. Trimming cost V 6 bases and J 11 bases, with 21 bases left between them. Germline V gene lookup returns CDR1 MNHNS and CDR2 SASEGT. The CDR3 protein is CASSLGSGGAEQYF. Written as DNA, the CDR3 is TGTGCCAGCAGCCTCGGGAGTGGGGGTGCGGAGCAGTATTTT.

The table lists this clone with many counts. The gene calls are TRBV20-1 and TRBJ1-3, with unresolved D. The CDR3 totals 14 residues. Germline V gives CDR1 DFQATT, CDR2 SNEGSKA (reference sequence). V was trimmed by 6 bases and J by 0 bases, leaving 12 bases between them. DNA for the CDR3: TGCAGTGCGATATCCCCGAACTCTGGAAACACCATATATTTT. Its translation is CSAISPNSGNTIYF.

In this sample, this clone turned up a few times. V usage is TRBV5-4 and J usage is TRBJ2-5; TRBD2 matches 7 bases. From germline, CDR1 is SGHNT and CDR2 YYREEE (reference sequence). J gave up 0 bases and V 5 bases, and 4 bases lay outside the gene matches. The CDR3 covers 14 residues. In DNA, the CDR3 is TGTGCCAGCAGTCCGGGACTACACCAAGAGACCCAGTACTTC. This sequence encodes CASSPGLHQETQYF.

This clone was seen many times. The chain carries TRBV11-3 and TRBJ2-7; 11 bases are a match to TRBD2. CDR1 is SGHNT and CDR2 is YENEEA in the germline V gene. The CDR3 spans 16 residues. Losses at the gene ends were 7 bases for V and 4 bases for J; bases not matched to a gene: 12. This CDR3 reads CASKRTGGLAVYEQYF. For the CDR3, the DNA is TGTGCCAGCAAAAGGACGGGGGGACTAGCGGTGTACGAGCAGTACTTC.

Within the sample, this clone is medium-sized. V and J are TRBV24-1 and TRBJ1-2; 9 positions match TRBD1. V lost 7 bases to trimming and J lost 7 bases; unmatched junction nucleotides: 3. The length of the CDR3 is 12 residues. The germline CDR1 and CDR2 sequences are KGHDR and SFDVKD. In DNA, the CDR3 is TGTGCCACCAGCGAGGGACAGGGTGGCTACACCTTC. Protein: CATSEGQGGYTF.

This clone came up many times. V usage is TRBV3-1 and J usage is TRBJ2-3, with D perhaps being TRBD1 or TRBD2 (6 bases each). V was clipped by 2 bases and J by 0 bases, with 9 bases between them. This CDR3 contains 15 residues. Germline CDR1 LGHDT, CDR2 YNNKEL (reference sequence). The CDR3 region has the DNA TGTGCCAGCAGCCAAAGGGGGGCTAGCACAGATACGCAGTATTTT. Translation: CASSQRGASTDTQYF.

The table lists this clone with many counts. The chain uses TRBV20-1 and TRBJ2-1, with 7 positions matching TRBD2. The V gene's germline CDR1 is DFQATT and CDR2 SNEGSKA (reference sequence). V was pared by 6 bases and J by 8 bases, with 10 bases of the junction left unmatched. The length of the CDR3 is 13 residues. CDR3 nucleotides: TGCAGTGCGGGGGATACTAGCGCCGATGAGCAGTTCTTC. Its protein product is CSAGDTSADEQFF.

J is TRBJ2-1 and V is TRBV5-1, with D possibly being TRBD1 (6 bases). Trimming pared 0 bases from V and 14 bases from J, leaving 15 bases between. CDR3 size: 13 residues. Germline loops: CDR1 SGHRS, CDR2 YFSETQ. The CDR3 sequence: CASSLALGADKFF. The DNA for the CDR3 is TGCGCCAGCAGCTTGGCCTTGGGGGCAGATAAGTTCTTC.

The J gene is TRBJ2-7, the V gene TRBV19, with D possibly being TRBD2 (6 bases). The germline V and J ends were trimmed by 4 bases and 0 bases, with 10 bases remaining between them. Germline values: CDR1 LNHDA, CDR2 SQIVND (reference sequence). This CDR3 spans 14 amino acids. CDR3 region: CASSTSVSSYEQYF. CDR3 coding DNA: TGTGCCAGTAGTACTAGCGTATCCTCCTACGAGCAGTACTTC. Together with reference TRBV19 and TRBJ2-7, the CDR3 gives the full variable domain: DGGITQSPKYLFRKEGQNVTLSCEQNLNHDAMYWYRQDPGQGLRLIYYSQIVNDFQKGDIAEGYSVSREKKESFPLTVTSAQKNPTAFYLCASSTSVSSYEQYFGPGTRLTVT.

V usage is TRBV28 and J usage is TRBJ1-1; D is unresolved. V was clipped by 3 bases and J by 3 bases, with 2 bases between them. Germline V lookup: CDR1 MDHEN, CDR2 SYDVKM. The CDR3 spans 11 residues. The CDR3 spells CASSFYTEAFF. In DNA form, the CDR3 reads TGTGCCAGCAGTTTCTACACTGAAGCTTTCTTT.

This sequence joins TRBV18 and TRBJ1-2; D unclear. CDR1 is KGHSH, CDR2 LQKENI, per germline. V was pared by 2 bases and J by 2 bases, with 12 bases between. This CDR3 region has 15 residues. The DNA for the CDR3 is TGTGCCAGCTCACCAACAATGGACGGGAACTATGGCTACACCTTC. This translates into CASSPTMDGNYGYTF.

The chain uses TRBV6-2 or TRBV6-3 and TRBJ2-1, with D unresolved. V was cut by 6 bases and J by 3 bases, with 15 bases left in between. The germline CDR1 and CDR2 sequences are MNHEY and SVGEGT. The CDR3 spans 15 residues. The CDR3 nucleotides read TGTGCCAGCAGCCACCCGGCTTATTTCTACAATGAGCAGTTCTTC. Its protein product is CASSHPAYFYNEQFF.

This clone was observed a handful of times. Since a much larger clone is just one base distant, this may be a read error. V gene TRBV29-1 combines with J gene TRBJ2-2, with 13 positions matching TRBD2. Germline CDR1 is SQVTM and CDR2 is ANQGSEA. With 6 bases clipped from V and 6 bases from J, the junction kept 1 base outside the gene matches. This CDR3 is 13 amino acids long. CDR3 in DNA: TGCAGCGTGGGACTAGCGGGATCCGGGGAGCTGTTTTTT. It specifies CSVGLAGSGELFF.

This clone is classed as medium-sized. This chain connects TRBV19 to TRBJ2-1; TRBD1 is a possible D gene (5 bases). Germline-derived CDR1 and CDR2 are LNHDA and SQIVND (reference sequence). The length of the CDR3 is 12 residues. Between the trimmed V and J ends, which lost 9 bases and 2 bases, there was a span of 8 bases. The CDR3 here is CARWTPYNEQFF. The CDR3 region has the DNA TGTGCCAGGTGGACACCCTACAATGAGCAGTTCTTC.

This clone has only a few counts. The genes are TRBV27 and TRBJ1-4; no firm D call. The CDR3 contains 14 residues. Trimming took 6 bases from V and 0 from J, leaving 8 bases between them. In germline, CDR1 is MNHEY, CDR2 SMNVEV (reference sequence). CDR3 in DNA: TGTGCCAGCAGCCGCCAAGCAACTAATGAAAAACTGTTTTTT. It codes for CASSRQATNEKLFF.

By sample fraction, this clone is medium-sized. CDR3 loop: CASSQGSNNEQFF. As DNA, the CDR3 is TGTGCCAGCAGTCAGGGATCCAACAATGAGCAGTTCTTC. V gene TRBV28 combines with J gene TRBJ2-1, with D tentatively TRBD1 (5 bases). The CDR3 runs to 13 residues. V lost 5 bases and J lost 5, with 10 bases in between. The germline V gene has CDR1 MDHEN and CDR2 SYDVKM.

This clone was observed at least ten times. Just one base apart from a much larger clone, this may be a read error. Other nucleotide sequences in the sample specify the same CDR3. This sequence joins TRBV12-3 or TRBV12-4 and TRBJ2-3, with TRBD2 matching over 16 bases. The CDR3 covers 15 residues. V lost 6 bases, J lost 8 bases, and 5 bases stayed unmatched. The CDR3 protein is CASSPGLAGGPTQYF. CDR3 sequence (DNA): TGTGCCAGCAGCCCGGGACTAGCGGGAGGGCCTACGCAGTATTTT.

V gene TRBV11-2 combines with J gene TRBJ2-3; 12 nucleotides match TRBD2. The length of the CDR3 is 15 residues. From germline, CDR1 is SGHAT and CDR2 FQNNGV. Trimming cost V 5 bases and J 4 bases; bases outside gene matches: 4. The CDR3 bases are TGTGCCAGCAGCCCTGCTAGCGGGAGGGCAGATACGCAGTATTTT. This codes for CASSPASGRADTQYF.

The chain is built from TRBV19 and TRBJ1-5, with D unclear. The CDR3 has 14 residues. Trimming stripped 1 base from V and 8 bases from J, with 12 bases between. In germline, CDR1 is LNHDA, CDR2 SQIVND (reference sequence). The CDR3 DNA sequence: TGTGCCAGTAGTATAGGGTCTGAAAATAAGCCCCAGCATTTT. It translates to CASSIGSENKPQHF.

By proportion, this clone is medium-sized. Additional DNA sequences in this sample encode the identical CDR3. The J gene is TRBJ2-7, the V gene TRBV20-1, with a possible D match to TRBD2 (7 bases). This CDR3 is built from 14 residues. Germline V CDR1 and CDR2: DFQATT, SNEGSKA (reference sequence). V lost 6 bases and J 1 base, leaving 16 bases between the germline ends. The CDR3 sequence: CSALGGGGSYEQYF. For the CDR3, the DNA is TGCAGTGCCTTAGGAGGGGGGGGATCCTACGAGCAGTACTTC.

This sequence joins TRBV6-1 and TRBJ2-2; the D gene is possibly TRBD2 (5 bases). The CDR3 contains 13 residues. Trimming cost V 4 bases and J 6 bases, with 9 bases left between them. Germline V CDR1 and CDR2: MNHNS, SASEGT. CDR3 DNA: TGTGCCAGCAGTGTGGGAGATGCCGGGGAGCTGTTTTTT. Translated, it gives CASSVGDAGELFF.